The sequence of this T cell receptor beta chain was determined in a study of identical twins. TCRdb re-analysed the 5' RACE reads in MiXCR, keeping a single row per CDR3 protein. This table holds hundreds of thousands of distinct CDR3 sequences, around 7.6% found once. The CDR3 covers 13 residues. V dropped 5 bases and J dropped 5; count of bases not matched to a gene: 5. Germline V gives CDR1 SGHRS, CDR2 YFSETQ. The data were also submitted as part of a second study, on yellow fever vaccine responses in identical twins.

The sample consisted of CD8+ T cells sorted from blood. V gene TRBV5-1 combines with J gene TRBJ2-7; the match to TRBD1 covers 9 bases. The source of this sequence is a woman younger than 30 in good health. This CDR3 is CASRPTGGNEQYF. The CDR3 DNA follows: TGCGCCAGCAGGCCGACAGGGGGTAACGAGCAGTACTTC.